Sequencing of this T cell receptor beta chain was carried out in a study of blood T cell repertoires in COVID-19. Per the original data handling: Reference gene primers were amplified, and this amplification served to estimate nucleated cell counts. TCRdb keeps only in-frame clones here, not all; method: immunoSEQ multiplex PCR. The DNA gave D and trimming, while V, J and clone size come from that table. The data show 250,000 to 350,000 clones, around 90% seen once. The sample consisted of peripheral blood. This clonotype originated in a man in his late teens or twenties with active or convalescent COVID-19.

The CDR3 nucleotides read TGTGCCAGCAGGGGACCGGGACAGGGGGACACTGAAGCTTTCTTT. Its protein is CASRGPGQGDTEAFF. V usage is TRBV28 and J usage is TRBJ1-1; 11 bases line up with TRBD1. In germline, CDR1 is MDHEN, CDR2 SYDVKM. The CDR3 sequence is 15 residues long. J lost 3 bases, V lost 6 bases, and 6 bases had no gene match.